This is a list of T cell receptor beta chains from one sample in a study of beta chain features in type 1 diabetes. TCRdb's table, derived via immunoSEQ multiplex PCR, lists solely in-frame clones and lacks some. Of around 250,000 clones listed, less than 30% are singletons. Sequences were obtained from naive CD4+ T cells from blood. The source is a woman aged 30 to 39 with type 1 diabetes. The CDR3 runs from the conserved cysteine through the conserved F or W. Only part of the rows carry a size: once, few, many, or a class if the clone is expanded.

clone_size	v_call	j_call	cdr3_aa
NA	TRBV7-2	TRBJ1-1	CASSPGQANTEAFF
NA	TRBV28	TRBJ2-6	CASSTGASGANVLTF
NA	TRBV30	TRBJ1-3	CAWTTQGLNTIYF
few	TRBV30	TRBJ2-1	CAWSVQREGEQFF
few	TRBV15	TRBJ2-7	CATTKGLSGGTTGLEQYF
few	TRBV10-3	TRBJ2-4	CAISDGQYVIQYF
few	TRBV15	TRBJ2-7	CATSRETGLNSYEQYF
NA	TRBV5-1	TRBJ2-3	CASSLLRTDTQYF
NA	TRBV5-1	TRBJ2-2	CASSFLTGELFF
few	TRBV7-6	TRBJ2-5	CASSLQGSKETQYF
few	TRBV7-9	TRBJ2-7	CASSLHEGRSEQYF
NA	TRBV30	TRBJ2-2	CAWSHGGTGELFF
NA	TRBV29-1	TRBJ2-3	CSAGTGYSTDTQYF
NA	TRBV30	TRBJ2-2	CAWSPPRGLRTTGELFF
once	TRBV30	TRBJ2-5	CAWSDLAGRQETQYF
NA	TRBV7-3	TRBJ2-7	CASSLGFGSEQYF
NA	TRBV11-2	TRBJ2-5	CASSTIRTPRTQYF